This T cell receptor beta chain was retrieved from a study of blood T cell repertoires in COVID-19. Study-level information: PBMCs, B-cell-depleted T cells, or T cells provided the cDNA or gDNA that made up the material.

This table comes from immunoSEQ multiplex PCR, and its TCRdb copy is limited to in-frame clones, with some not included. The sample has under 150,000 clones; about 83% are singletons. J lost 5 bases, V lost 5 bases, and 7 bases had no gene match. This CDR3 region has 14 residues. CDR1 and CDR2 (germline): MDHEN, SYDVKM. The source is a man aged 35-49 years with active or convalescent COVID-19. J is TRBJ2-5 and V is TRBV28; the match to TRBD1 covers 8 bases. Sequencing was done on a sample of peripheral blood. The DNA for the CDR3 is TGTGCCAGCAGTACAAACGGACAGGGTGAGACCCAGTACTTC. Translated: CASSTNGQGETQYF.